The sequence of this TCR beta chain was determined in a study of cytomegalovirus exposure and HLA in healthy donors. Study conclusions and caveats: In vitro confirmation showed three CMV-associated chains to be CMV antigen specific. In a later analysis, specific HLA alleles were associated with some 16,000 TCR beta sequences at a 0.05 false discovery rate.

Per germline, CDR1 SGDLS and CDR2 YYNGEE. V was pared by 0 bases and J by 5 bases, with 8 bases between. The CDR3 has 14 amino acids. This clone came up a few times. The antigen is not known. This PCR relied on a set of 60 Vbeta primers and 13 Jbeta primers. Clones were read by immunoSEQ multiplex PCR, and TCRdb kept only the in-frame ones, dropping some. The sample records 100,000 to 150,000 clones, around 70% being singletons. Sequenced input: PBMCs. The TCR was taken from a man aged 35 to 55 in good health and CMV-seropositive. V usage is TRBV9 and J usage is TRBJ2-2; D gene ambiguous. CDR3 nucleotides: TGTGCCAGCAGCGTAGGTTCCGGGACCGGGGAGCTGTTTTTT. This sequence encodes CASSVGSGTGELFF. Full variable domain (rest looked up from reference TRBV9 and TRBJ2-2): DSGVTQTPKHLITATGQRVTLRCSPRSGDLSVYWYQQSLDQGLQFLIQYYNGEERAKGNILERFSAQQFPDLHSELNLSSLELGDSALYFCASSVGSGTGELFFGEGSRLTVL.